This passage covers 3 T cell receptor beta chains from one sample sequenced in a study of T cell changes during pregnancy in multiple sclerosis. TCRdb's table, derived via immunoSEQ multiplex PCR, lists solely in-frame clones and lacks some. There are about 59,000 clones in the sample; 85% to 95% occur only once, and 2.6% lies in the top ten. The sequences come from CD8+ T cells from peripheral blood mononuclear cells, collected in the third trimester of pregnancy. Receptors were obtained from a female donor with multiple sclerosis, enrolled in a pregnancy study.

The CDR3 DNA follows: TGTGCCAGCAGCTTGTTATTCGGTTTTCTCAACTATGGCTACACCTTC. It codes for CASSLLFGFLNYGYTF. V gene TRBV5-6 combines with J gene TRBJ1-2; D unclear. V was pared by 1 base and J by 2 bases, with 15 bases between. Germline assignment: CDR1 SGHDT and CDR2 YYEEEE. The CDR3 spans 16 residues.

This chain connects TRBV6-5 to TRBJ1-1; maybe TRBD1 (5 bases). The germline V gene encodes CDR1 MNHEY and CDR2 SVGAGI. The CDR3 runs 14 residues. The V end lost 2 bases, the J end lost 0 bases, and 7 bases lay between the germline ends. Here the CDR3 reads CASSYDRLNTEAFF. The CDR3 DNA reads TGTGCCAGCAGTTACGACAGATTGAACACTGAAGCTTTCTTT.

The chain links TRBV9 to TRBJ2-2; tentative D call: TRBD2 (5 bases). There are 15 residues in the CDR3. Looked up from germline, CDR1 is SGDLS and CDR2 is YYNGEE. V lost 0 bases to trimming and J lost 4 bases, with 10 bases between them. CDR3 sequence: CASSVDGVGTGELFF. The CDR3 nucleotides are TGTGCCAGCAGCGTAGACGGGGTTGGCACCGGGGAGCTGTTTTTT.